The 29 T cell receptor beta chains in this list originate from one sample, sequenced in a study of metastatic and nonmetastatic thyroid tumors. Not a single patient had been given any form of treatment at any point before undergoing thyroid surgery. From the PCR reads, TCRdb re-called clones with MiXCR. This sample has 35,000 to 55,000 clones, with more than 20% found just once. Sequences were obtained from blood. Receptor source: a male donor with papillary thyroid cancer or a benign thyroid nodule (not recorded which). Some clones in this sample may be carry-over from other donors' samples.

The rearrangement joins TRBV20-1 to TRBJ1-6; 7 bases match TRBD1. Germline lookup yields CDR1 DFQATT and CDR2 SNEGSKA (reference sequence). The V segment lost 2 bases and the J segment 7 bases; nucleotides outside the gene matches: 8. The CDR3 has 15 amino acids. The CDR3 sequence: CSARTPTGSNSPLHF. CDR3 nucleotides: TGCAGTGCTAGAACCCCGACAGGGTCAAATTCACCCCTCCACTTT.

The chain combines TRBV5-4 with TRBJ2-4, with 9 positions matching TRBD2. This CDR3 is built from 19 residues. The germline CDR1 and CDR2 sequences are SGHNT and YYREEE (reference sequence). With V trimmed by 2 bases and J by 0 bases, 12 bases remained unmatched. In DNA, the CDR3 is TGTGCCAGCAGCTTTCGAGCTAGCGGGACGGAGGGAGCCAAAAACATTCAGTACTTC. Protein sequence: CASSFRASGTEGAKNIQYF.

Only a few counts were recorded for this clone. The CDR3 spells CATGEQFF. CDR3 nucleotides: TGTGCCACGGGTGAGCAGTTCTTC. The rearrangement uses TRBV5-4 and TRBJ2-1; D is unresolved. The V gene lost 9 bases and the J gene lost 9 bases, with 4 bases spanning the gap. CDR1 and CDR2 (germline): SGHNT, YYREEE (reference sequence). This CDR3 comprises 8 residues.

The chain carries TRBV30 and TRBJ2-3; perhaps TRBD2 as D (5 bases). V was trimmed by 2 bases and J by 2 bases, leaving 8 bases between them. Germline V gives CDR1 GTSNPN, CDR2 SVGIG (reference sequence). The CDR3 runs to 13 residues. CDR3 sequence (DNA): TGTGCCTGGAGTCCGGGGTCCACAGATACGCAGTATTTT. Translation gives CAWSPGSTDTQYF.

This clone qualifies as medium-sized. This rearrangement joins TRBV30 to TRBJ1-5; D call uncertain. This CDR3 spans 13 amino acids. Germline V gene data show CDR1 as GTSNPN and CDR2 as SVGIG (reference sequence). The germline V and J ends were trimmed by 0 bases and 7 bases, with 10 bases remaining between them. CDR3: CAWSVRSGQPQHF. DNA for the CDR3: TGTGCCTGGAGTGTACGCAGTGGACAGCCCCAGCATTTT. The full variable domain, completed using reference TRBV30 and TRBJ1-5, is SQTIHQWPATLVQPVGSPLSLECTVEGTSNPNLYWYRQAAGRGLQLLFYSVGIGQISSEVPQNLSASRPQDRQFILSSKKLLLSDSGFYLCAWSVRSGQPQHFGDGTRLSIL.

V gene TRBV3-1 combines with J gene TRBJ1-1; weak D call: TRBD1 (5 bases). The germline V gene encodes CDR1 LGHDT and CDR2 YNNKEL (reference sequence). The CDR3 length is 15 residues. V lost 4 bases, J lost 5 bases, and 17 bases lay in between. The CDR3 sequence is CASSRPGRGTTEAFF. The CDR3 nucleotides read TGTGCCAGCAGCCGCCCAGGGAGGGGCACGACTGAAGCTTTCTTT.

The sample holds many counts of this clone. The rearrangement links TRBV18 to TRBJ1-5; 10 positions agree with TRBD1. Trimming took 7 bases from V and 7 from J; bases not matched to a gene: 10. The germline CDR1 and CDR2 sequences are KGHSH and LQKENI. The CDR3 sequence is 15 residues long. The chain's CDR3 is CASCPGTGDVQPQHF. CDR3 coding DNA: TGTGCCAGCTGTCCCGGGACAGGGGACGTCCAGCCCCAGCATTTT.

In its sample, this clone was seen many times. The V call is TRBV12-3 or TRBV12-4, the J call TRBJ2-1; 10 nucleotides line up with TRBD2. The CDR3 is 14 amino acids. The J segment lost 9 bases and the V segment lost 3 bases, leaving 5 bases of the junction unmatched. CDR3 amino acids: CASSFLAGEGEQFF. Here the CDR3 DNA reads TGTGCCAGCAGTTTCCTAGCGGGAGAGGGTGAGCAGTTCTTC.

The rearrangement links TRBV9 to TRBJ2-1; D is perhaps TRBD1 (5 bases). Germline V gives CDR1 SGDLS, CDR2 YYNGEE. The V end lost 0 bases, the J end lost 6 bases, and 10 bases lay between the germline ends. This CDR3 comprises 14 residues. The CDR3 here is CASSVEGRGNEQFF. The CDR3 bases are TGTGCCAGCAGCGTAGAAGGAAGGGGCAATGAGCAGTTCTTC.

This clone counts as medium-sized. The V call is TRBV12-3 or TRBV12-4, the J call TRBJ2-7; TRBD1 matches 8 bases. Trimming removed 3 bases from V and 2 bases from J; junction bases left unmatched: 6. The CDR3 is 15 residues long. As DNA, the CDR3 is TGTGCCAGCAGTTTCTCAGACAGGGGCCCCTACGAGCAGTACTTC. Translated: CASSFSDRGPYEQYF.

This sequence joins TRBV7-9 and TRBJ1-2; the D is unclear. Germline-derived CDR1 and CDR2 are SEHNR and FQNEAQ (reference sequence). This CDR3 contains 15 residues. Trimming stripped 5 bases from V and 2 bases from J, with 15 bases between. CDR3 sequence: CASSPTSEYNYGYTF. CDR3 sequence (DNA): TGTGCCAGCAGCCCTACTTCGGAATACAACTATGGCTACACCTTC.

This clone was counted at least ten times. The CDR3 region has the DNA TGTGCCAGCAGTTTGGAAGACTATGGCTACACCTTC. Translating it yields CASSLEDYGYTF. The chain is built from TRBV27 and TRBJ1-2; no firm D call. Germline V gene lookup returns CDR1 MNHEY and CDR2 SMNVEV (reference sequence). The CDR3 is 12 residues long. V was cut by 3 bases and J by 3 bases, with 5 bases left in between.

The CDR3 DNA is TGCGCCAGCAGCCCCGGACAGGGGGCTGGCGATGAGCAGTTCTTC. This translates into CASSPGQGAGDEQFF. This chain joins TRBV5-1 and TRBJ2-1; 11 positions match TRBD1. Germline lookup yields CDR1 SGHRS and CDR2 YFSETQ. V lost 4 bases, J lost 8 bases, and 8 bases stayed unmatched. This CDR3 is 15 amino acids long.

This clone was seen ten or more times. The CDR3 DNA sequence: TGTGCCAGTCTGGACAAAACGGGGAATCAGCCCCAGCATTTT. It translates to CASLDKTGNQPQHF. This sequence joins TRBV19 and TRBJ1-5; possibly TRBD1 for D (5 bases). Per germline, CDR1 LNHDA and CDR2 SQIVND (reference sequence). The CDR3 totals 14 residues. With 8 bases removed from V and 4 bases from J, the gap between germline ends came to 15 bases.

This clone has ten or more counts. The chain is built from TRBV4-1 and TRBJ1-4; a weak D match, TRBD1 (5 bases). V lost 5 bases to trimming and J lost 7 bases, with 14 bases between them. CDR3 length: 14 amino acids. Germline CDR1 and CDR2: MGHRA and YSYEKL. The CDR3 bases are TGCGCCAGCAGCAAACAACAGGAGGGTGAAAAACTGTTTTTT. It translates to CASSKQQEGEKLFF.

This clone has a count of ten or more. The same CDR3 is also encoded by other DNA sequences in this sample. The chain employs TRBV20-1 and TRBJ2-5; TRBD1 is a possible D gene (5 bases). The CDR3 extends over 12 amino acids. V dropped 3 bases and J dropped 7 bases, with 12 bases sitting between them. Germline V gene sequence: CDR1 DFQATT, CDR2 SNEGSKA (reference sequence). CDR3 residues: CSARTESRTQYF. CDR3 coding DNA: TGCAGTGCTAGGACAGAGAGTAGGACCCAGTACTTC.

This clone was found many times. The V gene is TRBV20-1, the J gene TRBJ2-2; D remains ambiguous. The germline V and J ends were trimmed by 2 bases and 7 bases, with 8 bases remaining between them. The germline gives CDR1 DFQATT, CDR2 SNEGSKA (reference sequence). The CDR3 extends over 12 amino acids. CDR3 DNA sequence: TGCAGTGCTAGACTTCCGGGCGGGGAGCTGTTTTTT. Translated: CSARLPGGELFF.

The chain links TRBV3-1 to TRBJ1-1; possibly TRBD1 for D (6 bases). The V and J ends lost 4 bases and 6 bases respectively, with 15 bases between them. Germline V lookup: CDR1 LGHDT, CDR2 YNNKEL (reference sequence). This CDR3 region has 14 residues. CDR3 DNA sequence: TGTGCCAGCAGCCTCAGTGGCAGGGGCCCTGAAGCTTTCTTT. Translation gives CASSLSGRGPEAFF. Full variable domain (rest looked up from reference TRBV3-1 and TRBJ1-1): DTAVSQTPKYLVTQMGNDKSIKCEQNLGHDTMYWYKQDSKKFLKIMFSYNNKELIINETVPNRFSPKSPDKAHLNLHINSLELGDSAVYFCASSLSGRGPEAFFGQGTRLTVV.

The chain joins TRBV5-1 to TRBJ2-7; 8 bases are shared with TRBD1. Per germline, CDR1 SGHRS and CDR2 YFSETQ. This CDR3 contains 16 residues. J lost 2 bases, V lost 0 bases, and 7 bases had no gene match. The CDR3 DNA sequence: TGCGCCAGCAGCTTGGGTCGTGGGACAGGTACCTACGAGCAGTACTTC. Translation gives CASSLGRGTGTYEQYF.

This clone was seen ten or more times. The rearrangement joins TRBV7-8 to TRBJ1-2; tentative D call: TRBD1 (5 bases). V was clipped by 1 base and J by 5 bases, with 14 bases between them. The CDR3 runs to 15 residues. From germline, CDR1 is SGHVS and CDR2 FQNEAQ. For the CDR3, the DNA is TGTGCCAGCAGCTTAGAGCCCAGGGAAGATTATGGCTACACCTTC. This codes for CASSLEPREDYGYTF.

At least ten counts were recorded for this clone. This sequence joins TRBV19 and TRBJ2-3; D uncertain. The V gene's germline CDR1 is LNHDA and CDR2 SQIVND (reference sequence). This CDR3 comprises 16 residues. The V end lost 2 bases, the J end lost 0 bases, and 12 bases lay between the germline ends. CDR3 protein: CASSITRGTSTDTQYF. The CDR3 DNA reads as TGTGCCAGTAGTATAACCCGCGGTACTAGCACAGATACGCAGTATTTT.

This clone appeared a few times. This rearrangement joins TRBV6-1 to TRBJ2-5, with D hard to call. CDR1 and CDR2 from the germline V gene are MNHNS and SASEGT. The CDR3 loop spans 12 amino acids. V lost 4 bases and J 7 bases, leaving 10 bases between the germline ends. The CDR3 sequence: CASSGGMVTQYF. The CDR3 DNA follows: TGTGCCAGCAGTGGGGGAATGGTGACCCAGTACTTC.

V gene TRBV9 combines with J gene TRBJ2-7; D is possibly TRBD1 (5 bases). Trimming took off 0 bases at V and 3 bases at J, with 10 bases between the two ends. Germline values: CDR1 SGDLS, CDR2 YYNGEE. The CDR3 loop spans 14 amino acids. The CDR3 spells CASSVGGQSYEQYF. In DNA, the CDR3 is TGTGCCAGCAGCGTAGGAGGACAAAGCTACGAGCAGTACTTC. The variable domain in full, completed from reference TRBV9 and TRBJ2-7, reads DSGVTQTPKHLITATGQRVTLRCSPRSGDLSVYWYQQSLDQGLQFLIQYYNGEERAKGNILERFSAQQFPDLHSELNLSSLELGDSALYFCASSVGGQSYEQYFGPGTRLTVT.

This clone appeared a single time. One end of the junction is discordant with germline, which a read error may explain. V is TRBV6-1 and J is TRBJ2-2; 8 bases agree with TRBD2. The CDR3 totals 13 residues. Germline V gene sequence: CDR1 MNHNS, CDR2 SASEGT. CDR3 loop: CAIYSGDTGDLFF. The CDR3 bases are TGTGCCATTTATAGCGGGGACACCGGGGATCTGTTTTTT.

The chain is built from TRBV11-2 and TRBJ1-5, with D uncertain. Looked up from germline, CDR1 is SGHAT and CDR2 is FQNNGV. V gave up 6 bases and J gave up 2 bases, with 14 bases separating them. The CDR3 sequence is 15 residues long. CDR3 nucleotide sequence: TGTGCCAGCAGTTTATGTCAGGCCCGCAATCAGCCCCAGCATTTT. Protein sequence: CASSLCQARNQPQHF.

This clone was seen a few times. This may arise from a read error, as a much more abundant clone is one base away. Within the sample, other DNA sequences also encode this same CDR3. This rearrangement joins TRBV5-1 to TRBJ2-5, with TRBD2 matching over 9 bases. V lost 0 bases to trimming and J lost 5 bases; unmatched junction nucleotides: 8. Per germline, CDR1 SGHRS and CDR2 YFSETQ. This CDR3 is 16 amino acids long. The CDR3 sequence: CASSLAASGTQETQYF. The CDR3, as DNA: TGCGCCAGCAGCTTGGCTGCTAGCGGGACCCAGGAGACCCAGTACTTC.

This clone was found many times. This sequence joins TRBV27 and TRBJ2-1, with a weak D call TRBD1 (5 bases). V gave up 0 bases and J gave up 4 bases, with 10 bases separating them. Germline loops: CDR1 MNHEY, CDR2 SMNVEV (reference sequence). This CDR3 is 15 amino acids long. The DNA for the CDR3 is TGTGCCAGCAGTTTATCTGGGGCGTTTTACAATGAGCAGTTCTTC. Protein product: CASSLSGAFYNEQFF.

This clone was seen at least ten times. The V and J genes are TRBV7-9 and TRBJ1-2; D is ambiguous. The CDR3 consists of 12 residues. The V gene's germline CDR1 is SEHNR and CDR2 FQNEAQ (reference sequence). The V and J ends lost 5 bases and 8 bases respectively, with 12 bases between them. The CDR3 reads CASSPNRLGYTF. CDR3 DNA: TGTGCCAGCAGCCCCAACCGCCTCGGCTACACCTTC.

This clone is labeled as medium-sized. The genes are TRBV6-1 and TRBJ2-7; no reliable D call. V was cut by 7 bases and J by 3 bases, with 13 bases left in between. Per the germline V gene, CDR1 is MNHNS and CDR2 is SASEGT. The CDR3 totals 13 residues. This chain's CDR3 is CASTRQTFYEQYF. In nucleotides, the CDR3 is TGTGCCAGCACGCGGCAAACCTTCTACGAGCAGTACTTC.